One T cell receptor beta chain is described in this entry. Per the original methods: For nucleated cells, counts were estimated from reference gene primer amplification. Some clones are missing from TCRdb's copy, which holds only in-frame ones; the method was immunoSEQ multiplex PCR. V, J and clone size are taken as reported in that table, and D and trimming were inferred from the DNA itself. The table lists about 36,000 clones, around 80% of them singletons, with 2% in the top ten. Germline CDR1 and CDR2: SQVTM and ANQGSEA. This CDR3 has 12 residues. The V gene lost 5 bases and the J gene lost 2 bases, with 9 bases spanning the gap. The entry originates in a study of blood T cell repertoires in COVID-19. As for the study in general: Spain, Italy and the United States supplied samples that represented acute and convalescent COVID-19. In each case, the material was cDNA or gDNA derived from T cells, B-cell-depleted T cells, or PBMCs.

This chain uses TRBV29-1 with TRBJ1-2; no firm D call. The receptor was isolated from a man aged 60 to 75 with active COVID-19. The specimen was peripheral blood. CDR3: CSVLAGNYGYTF. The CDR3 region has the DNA TGCAGCGTTCTGGCAGGAAACTATGGCTACACCTTC.